This T cell receptor (beta chain) appears in the sequencing data of a study of blood T cell repertoires in COVID-19 (dated by TCRdb to 2018 to 2021). With regard to the full study: Samples covering the acute and convalescent phases of COVID-19 were provided by collaborators in the United States, Italy and Spain. Where available, HLA class I and class II types were taken from metadata supplied by the sample provider and were not determined by assay-based typing. The sample metadata nearly always contained a de-identified subject ID, COVID-19 status, age in years and sex. Samples came from the ongoing ImmuneRACE study (first 160 participants) plus 1,254 subjects from 6 global collaborators. Deeply sampled blood TCRbeta repertoires from subjects exposed to, actively infected with, or recovered from COVID-19 were included in the dataset. The repertoires were made available in a free public database intended to serve as a resource for research on the immune response to SARS-CoV-2. The prospective study material was composed of cDNA or gDNA derived from T cells, B-cell-depleted T cells, or PBMCs.

There are 14 amino acids in the CDR3, from cysteine to phenylalanine inclusive. Only the CDR3 portion is preserved as DNA: 42 bases, with reading frame beginning at the first base. Trimming costs V 1 base and J 3 bases, and their ends lie 7 bases apart. The germline V gene (reference sequence) provides CDR1 SEHNR and CDR2 FQNEAQ. Whole blood was collected in K2EDTA tubes by collaborating institutions according to the institutions' own protocols. For TCRbeta analysis, collaborators shipped samples as frozen whole blood, isolated PBMCs, or DNA extracted from either of those sample types. The immunoSEQ Assay, a bias-controlled multiplex PCR, was used to amplify TCRbeta CDR3 regions from genomic DNA. On the authors' methods: Nucleated cell counts per sample were estimated from amplification of reference gene primers within the assay. To quantify the absolute abundance of each unique TCRbeta CDR3 rearrangement, sequence reads were collapsed and filtered. For each sample, productive Simpson clonality was calculated as the square root of Simpson's diversity index across productive rearrangements. The immuneACCESS repertoire file appears here via TCRdb, limited to in-frame rearrangements. These files lack a portion of the clones; in checked studies, under half of the deficit traces to unresolved V genes, and the cause of the others is not known. V and J calls and clone size are those listed in that table; D and trimming were worked out from the DNA. The sample yields under 250,000 clones; about four fifths were counted once. The top ten clonotypes cover 3.5% to 4% of the sample.

Points the paper makes about the study in general: The quantity of clinical and demographic metadata differed by source and by participant and was supplied without curation.

With respect to this clone: Its antigen is unknown. No clone much larger than this one lies a single base away; base qualities are absent.

The sequence derives from a woman of 80 years or more with acute or convalescent COVID-19. Sequencing input: peripheral blood. The rearranged segments are TRBV7-9 and TRBJ1-3; TRBD1 might be the D gene, on 5 matching bases. The CDR3 is CASSLDTGGNTIYF. Here is the DNA: TGTGCCAGCAGCTTAGATACAGGTGGAAACACCATATATTTT. Where the CDR3 stops, the reference TRBV7-9 and TRBJ1-3 genes take over; the full variable domain is DTGVSQNPRHKITKRGQNVTFRCDPISEHNRLYWYRQTLGQGPEFLTYFQNEAQLEKSRLLSDRFSAERPKGSFSTLEIQRTEQGDSAMYLCASSLDTGGNTIYFGEGSWLTVV.